This is a list of T cell receptor beta chains from one sample in a study of T-cell memory formation after mild COVID-19. TCRdb re-called the 5' RACE reads with MiXCR, one entry per CDR3 protein. This repertoire shows hundreds of thousands of distinct CDR3 sequences, around a quarter found once; its top ten account for about an eighth. Material for sequencing was PBMCs or a T cell subset sorted from them (not recorded which). These TCRs come from an adult woman who had mild COVID-19 (a few samples of this study predate the infection). Cell type and time point are not known. The CDR3 runs from the conserved cysteine through the conserved F or W. The D gene is left open where the match is weak. A clone size is listed for some rows: how often the clone was seen (once, few, many), or a class if it is expanded.

abundance	d_gene	v_gene	j_gene	len	CDR3nt	CDR3aa
.	.	TRBV29-1	TRBJ2-7	14	TGCAGCGTTGTAAAGGGACTTCACTCCTACGAGCAGTACTTC	CSVVKGLHSYEQYF
.	.	TRBV20-1	TRBJ1-2	15	TGCAGTGCTAGAGTGGCCCGCTCGCTCCCCTATGGCTACACCTTC	CSARVARSLPYGYTF
few	.	TRBV7-6	TRBJ2-2	15	TGTGCCAGCAGCTTAGAAGTCGGAGGGACCGGGGAGCTGTTTTTT	CASSLEVGGTGELFF
.	.	TRBV2	TRBJ1-1	14	TGTGCCAGCAGTGTTCGACTCATGAACACTGAAGCTTTCTTT	CASSVRLMNTEAFF
.	TRBD2	TRBV4-3	TRBJ2-3	16	TGCGCCAGCAGCCAAGAGGCTAGCGGGAGTGCAGATACGCAGTATTTT	CASSQEASGSADTQYF
.	.	TRBV2	TRBJ2-5	10	TGTGCCAGCACCCTCGGGACCCAGTACTTC	CASTLGTQYF
.	.	TRBV19	TRBJ2-7	11	TGTGCCGGAGTTGGCTGCAACGAGCAGTACTTC	CAGVGCNEQYF
few	.	TRBV5-1	TRBJ2-7	14	TGCGCCAGCAGCTTACCAACTAGTCCCTACGAGCAGTACTTC	CASSLPTSPYEQYF
few	.	TRBV28	TRBJ2-7	9	TGTGCCACTATGAGCGAGCAGTACTTC	CATMSEQYF
.	TRBD2	TRBV6-6	TRBJ2-1	20	TGTGCCAGCAGTTACTCGTCACTAGCGGGGGGCCAAAGCTCCTACAATGAGCAGTTCTTC	CASSYSSLAGGQSSYNEQFF
.	.	TRBV7-9	TRBJ1-1	13	TGTGCCAGCAGCGCCAGGACAAGCGCTGAAGCTTTCTTT	CASSARTSAEAFF
.	.	TRBV6-5	TRBJ2-5	14	TGTGCCAGCAGTCCTCAGGGGGGGCAAGAGACCCAGTACTTC	CASSPQGGQETQYF
few	.	TRBV7-9	TRBJ1-2	14	TGTGCCAGCAGCCTTCTCGGGGGGGCTGAAGGCTACACCTTC	CASSLLGGAEGYTF